Shown below are 2 T cell receptor beta chains from a single sample sequenced in a study of cytomegalovirus exposure and HLA in healthy donors. Researchers ran the PCR with 60 Vbeta and 13 Jbeta primers. Using immunoSEQ multiplex PCR, the repertoire was profiled, and TCRdb retains in-frame clones only, with some absent. The sample contains 150,000 to 200,000 clones, roughly 76% of which appear only once. What was sequenced was PBMCs. These receptors all stem from a woman between 18 and 29 years old in good health and CMV-seropositive.

In the case of this clone: The junction does not match germline at one end; this may be a read error. As DNA, the CDR3 is TGTGCCAGCAATGAAAGGGGCCGGGGGAACGAGCAGTACTTC. Translation: CASNERGRGNEQYF. V usage is TRBV25-1 and J usage is TRBJ2-5; maybe TRBD2 (6 bases). TRBJ2-7 explains the end of the DNA better; the J call may be wrong. The CDR3 has 14 residues. CDR1 is MGHDK, CDR2 SYGVNS, per germline.

V gene TRBV6-5 combines with J gene TRBJ2-7; 7 positions agree with TRBD1. CDR1 is MNHEY, CDR2 SVGAGI, per germline. V was clipped by 6 bases and J by 5 bases; unmatched bases: 4. This CDR3 region has 12 residues. CDR3 nucleotides: TGTGCCAGCAGATCGACAGGGCACGAGCAGTACTTC. This codes for CASRSTGHEQYF.